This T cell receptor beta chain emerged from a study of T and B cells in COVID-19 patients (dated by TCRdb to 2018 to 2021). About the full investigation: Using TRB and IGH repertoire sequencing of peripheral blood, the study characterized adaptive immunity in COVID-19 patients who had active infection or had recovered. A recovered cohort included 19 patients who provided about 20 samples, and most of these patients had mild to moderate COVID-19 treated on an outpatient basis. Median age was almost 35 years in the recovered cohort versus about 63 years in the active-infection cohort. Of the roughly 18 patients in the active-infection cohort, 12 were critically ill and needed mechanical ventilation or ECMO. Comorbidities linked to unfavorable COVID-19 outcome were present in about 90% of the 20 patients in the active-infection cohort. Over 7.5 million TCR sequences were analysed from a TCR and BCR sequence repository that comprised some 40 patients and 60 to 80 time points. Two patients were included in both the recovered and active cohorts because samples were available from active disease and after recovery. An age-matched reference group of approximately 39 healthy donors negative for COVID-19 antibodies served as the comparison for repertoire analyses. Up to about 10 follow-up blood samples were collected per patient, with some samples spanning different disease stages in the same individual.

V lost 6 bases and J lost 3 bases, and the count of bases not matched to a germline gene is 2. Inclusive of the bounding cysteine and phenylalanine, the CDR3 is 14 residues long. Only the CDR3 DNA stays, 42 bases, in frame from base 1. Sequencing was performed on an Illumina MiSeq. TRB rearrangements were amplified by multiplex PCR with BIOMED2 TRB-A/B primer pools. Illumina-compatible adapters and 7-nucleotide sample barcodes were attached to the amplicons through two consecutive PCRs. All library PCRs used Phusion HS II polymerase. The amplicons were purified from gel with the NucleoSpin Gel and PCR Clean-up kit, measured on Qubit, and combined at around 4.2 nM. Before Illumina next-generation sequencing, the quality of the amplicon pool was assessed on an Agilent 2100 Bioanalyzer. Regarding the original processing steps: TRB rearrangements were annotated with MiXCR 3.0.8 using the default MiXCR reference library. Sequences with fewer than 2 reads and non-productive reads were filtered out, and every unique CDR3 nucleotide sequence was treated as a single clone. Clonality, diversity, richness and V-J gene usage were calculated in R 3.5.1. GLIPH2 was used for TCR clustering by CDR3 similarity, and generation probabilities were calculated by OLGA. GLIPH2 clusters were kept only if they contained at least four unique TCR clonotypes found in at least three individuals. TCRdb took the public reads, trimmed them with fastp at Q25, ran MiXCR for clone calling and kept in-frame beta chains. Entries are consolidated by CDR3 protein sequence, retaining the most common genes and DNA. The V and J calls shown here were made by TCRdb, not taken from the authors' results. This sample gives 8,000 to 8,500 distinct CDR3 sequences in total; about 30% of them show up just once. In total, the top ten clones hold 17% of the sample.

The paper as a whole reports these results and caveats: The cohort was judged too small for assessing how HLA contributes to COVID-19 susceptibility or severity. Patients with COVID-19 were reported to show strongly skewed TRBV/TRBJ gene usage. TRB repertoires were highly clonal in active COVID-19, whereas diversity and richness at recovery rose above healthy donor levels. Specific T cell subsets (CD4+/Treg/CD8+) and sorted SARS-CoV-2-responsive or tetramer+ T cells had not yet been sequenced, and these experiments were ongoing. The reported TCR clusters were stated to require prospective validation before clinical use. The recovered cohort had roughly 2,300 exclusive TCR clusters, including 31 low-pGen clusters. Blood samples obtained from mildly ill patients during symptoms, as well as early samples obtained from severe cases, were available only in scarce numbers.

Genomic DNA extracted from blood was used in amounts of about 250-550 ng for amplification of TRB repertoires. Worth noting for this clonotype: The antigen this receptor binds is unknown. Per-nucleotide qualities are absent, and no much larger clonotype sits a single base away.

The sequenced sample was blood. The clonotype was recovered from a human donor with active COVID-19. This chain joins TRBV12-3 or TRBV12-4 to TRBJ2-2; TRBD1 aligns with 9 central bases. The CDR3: CASRRQGDTGELFF. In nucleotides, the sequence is TGTGCCAGCAGACGACAGGGGGACACCGGGGAGCTGTTTTTT.